This T cell receptor (beta chain) derives from a study of CXCR3-negative and CXCR3-positive naive CD8 T cells. Whole-study results and caveats: CXCR3-positive naive cells had TRB CDR3s that were more hydrophobic than CXCR3-negative naive cells had.

Through 5' RACE with UMI labels, the TRB cDNA libraries were prepared. Using the 5' RACE reads, TCRdb records one entry per CDR3 protein without DNA. The repertoire table contains about 110,000 distinct CDR3 sequences. The CDR3 is 15 amino acids. Details on this clonotype: Its target is not known.

The sequencing input was naive CXCR3+ CD8+ T cells from blood. Noted subset: CD45RO-CCR7+CD27+CD95- naive CD8+ T cells expressing CXCR3 (TNR3+). The chain carries TRBV23-1 and TRBJ2-5; TCRdb gives TRBD1 as the D gene, but with no DNA this cannot be confirmed. TRBV23-1 is labeled an ORF, and its function is uncertain. This clonotype was obtained from a human donor in good health. Some clones in this sample may be carry-over from other donors' samples. The CDR3 is CASSIPRQARETQYF.